This T cell receptor beta chain is drawn from a study of cytomegalovirus exposure and HLA in healthy donors. Study-wide findings and caveats: Some TCR beta chains (roughly 150 of them) were listed as cytomegalovirus-associated. Most TCR sequences showed up rarely, but some public TCRs showed up in many donors.

Nominal health characterized the donors when sampled, though unrecorded immune exposures were likely. Vbeta (60) and Jbeta (13) primers were used in the PCR. Some clones are missing from TCRdb's copy, which holds only in-frame ones; the method was immunoSEQ multiplex PCR. The table shows some 90,000 clones, with roughly 84% occurring only once. Note on this clone: What it recognizes is unknown.

The specimen sequenced was PBMCs. This clonotype originated in a man aged 25-45 years in good health and CMV-seronegative.

The CDR3 bases are TGTGCCAGCAGTTCCCCGACAGGGCCGTCTGGGGCCAACGTCCTGACTTTC. The encoded protein is CASSSPTGPSGANVLTF. The chain combines TRBV28 with TRBJ2-6; 7 positions agree with TRBD1. This CDR3 is 17 amino acids long. Germline values: CDR1 MDHEN, CDR2 SYDVKM. Trimming cost V 4 bases and J 1 base; bases outside gene matches: 7.